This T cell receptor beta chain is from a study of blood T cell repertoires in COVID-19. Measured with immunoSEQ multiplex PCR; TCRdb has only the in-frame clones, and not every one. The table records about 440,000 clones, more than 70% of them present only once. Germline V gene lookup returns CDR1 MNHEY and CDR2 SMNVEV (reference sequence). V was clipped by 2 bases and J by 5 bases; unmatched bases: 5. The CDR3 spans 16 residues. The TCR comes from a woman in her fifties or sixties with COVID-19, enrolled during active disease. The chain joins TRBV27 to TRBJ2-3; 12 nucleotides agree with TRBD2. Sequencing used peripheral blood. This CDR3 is CASSLGLAGGVDTQYF. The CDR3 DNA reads TGTGCCAGCAGTTTAGGCCTAGCGGGGGGGGTAGATACGCAGTATTTT.